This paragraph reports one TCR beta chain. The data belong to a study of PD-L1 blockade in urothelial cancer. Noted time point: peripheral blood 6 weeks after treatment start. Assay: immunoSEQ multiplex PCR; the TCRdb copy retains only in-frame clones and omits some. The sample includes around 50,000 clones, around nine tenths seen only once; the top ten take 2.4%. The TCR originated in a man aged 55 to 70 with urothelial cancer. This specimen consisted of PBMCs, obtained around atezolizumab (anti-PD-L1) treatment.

This chain's CDR3 is CASSTQGSYEQYF. The CDR3 DNA sequence: TGTGCCAGCAGTACACAGGGATCCTACGAGCAGTACTTC. The genes are TRBV6-6 and TRBJ2-7, with D maybe TRBD1 (6 bases). The V and J ends lost 5 bases and 1 base respectively, with 9 bases between them. The CDR3 totals 13 residues. CDR1 and CDR2 (germline): MNHNY, SVGAGI (reference sequence).